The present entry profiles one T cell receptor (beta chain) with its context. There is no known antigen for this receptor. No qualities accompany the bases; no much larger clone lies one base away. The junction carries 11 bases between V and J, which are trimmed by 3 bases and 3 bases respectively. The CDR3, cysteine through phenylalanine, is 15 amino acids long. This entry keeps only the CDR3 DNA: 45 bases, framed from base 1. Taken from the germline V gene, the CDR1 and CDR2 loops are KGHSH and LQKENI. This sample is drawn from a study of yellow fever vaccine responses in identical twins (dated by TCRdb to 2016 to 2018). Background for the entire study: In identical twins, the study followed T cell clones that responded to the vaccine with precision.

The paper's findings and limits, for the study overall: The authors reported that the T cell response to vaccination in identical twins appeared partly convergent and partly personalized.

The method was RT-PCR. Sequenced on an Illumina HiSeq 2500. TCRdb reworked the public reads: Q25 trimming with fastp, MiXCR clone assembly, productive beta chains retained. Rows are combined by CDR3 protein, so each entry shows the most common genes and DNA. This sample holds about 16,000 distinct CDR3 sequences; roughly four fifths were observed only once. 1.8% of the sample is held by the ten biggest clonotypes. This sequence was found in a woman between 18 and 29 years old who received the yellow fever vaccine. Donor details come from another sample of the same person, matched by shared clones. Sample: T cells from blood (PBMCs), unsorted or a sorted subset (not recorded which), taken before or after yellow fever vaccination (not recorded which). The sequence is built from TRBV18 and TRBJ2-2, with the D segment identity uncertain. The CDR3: CASSPPGLDTGELFF. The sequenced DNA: TGTGCCAGCTCACCGCCAGGTCTCGACACCGGGGAGCTGTTTTTT.